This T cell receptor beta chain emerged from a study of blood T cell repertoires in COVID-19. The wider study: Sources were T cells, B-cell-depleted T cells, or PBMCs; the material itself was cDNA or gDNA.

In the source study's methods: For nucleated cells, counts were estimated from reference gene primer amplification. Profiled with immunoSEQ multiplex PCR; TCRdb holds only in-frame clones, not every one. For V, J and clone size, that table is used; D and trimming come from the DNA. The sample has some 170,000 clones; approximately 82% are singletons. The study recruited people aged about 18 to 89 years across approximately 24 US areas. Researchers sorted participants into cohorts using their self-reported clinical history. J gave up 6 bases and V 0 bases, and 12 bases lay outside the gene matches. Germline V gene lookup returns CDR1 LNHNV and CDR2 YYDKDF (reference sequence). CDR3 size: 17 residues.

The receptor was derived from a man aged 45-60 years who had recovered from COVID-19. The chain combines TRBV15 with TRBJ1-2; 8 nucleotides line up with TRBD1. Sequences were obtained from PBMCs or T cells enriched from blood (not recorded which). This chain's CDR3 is CATSRDVPTTGANGYTF. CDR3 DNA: TGTGCCACCAGCAGAGATGTTCCAACGACAGGGGCTAATGGCTACACCTTC.